This T cell receptor beta chain appears in the sequencing data of a study of CD8 T cells in ankylosing spondylitis. Whole-study results and caveats: Some of these motif variants have turned up before, in reports on reactive arthritis synovial fluid and blood. Enrichment of disease-linked clones was reportedly significant in matched ankylosing spondylitis synovial fluid. CD8+ disease-linked clones were present at relatively low frequencies in blood. What appeared characteristic of ankylosing spondylitis blood was a TCR beta motif of several highly homologous variants.

The sample holds many counts of this clonotype. Antigen: not known. The V segment lost 5 bases and the J segment 5 bases; nucleotides outside the gene matches: 11. This CDR3 comprises 16 residues. Quantitative 5'-RACE with molecular barcodes generated TCR beta libraries. Each CDR3 protein gets one entry after TCRdb re-called the 5' RACE reads with MiXCR. The sample has about 540,000 distinct CDR3 sequences; 9.5% to 15% are singletons. Input material: blood, either unsorted or a sorted T cell fraction (not recorded which). The chain is built from TRBV12-3 or TRBV12-4 and TRBJ2-3; 9 bases match TRBD2. The TCR sequence derives from a male donor with ankylosing spondylitis. The CDR3 reads CASSRSSGRGQDTQYF. The CDR3 coding sequence is TGTGCCAGCAGTCGAAGTAGCGGGAGAGGTCAAGATACGCAGTATTTT.